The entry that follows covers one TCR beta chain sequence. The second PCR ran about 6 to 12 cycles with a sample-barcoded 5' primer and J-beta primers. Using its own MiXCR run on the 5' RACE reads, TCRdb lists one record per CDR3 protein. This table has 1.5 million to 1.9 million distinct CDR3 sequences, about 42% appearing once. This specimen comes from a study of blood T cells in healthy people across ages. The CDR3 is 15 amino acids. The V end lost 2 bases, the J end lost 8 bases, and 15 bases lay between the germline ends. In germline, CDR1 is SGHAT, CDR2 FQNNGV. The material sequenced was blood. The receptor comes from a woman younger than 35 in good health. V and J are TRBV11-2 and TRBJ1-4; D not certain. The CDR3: CASSLTFGYGEKLFF. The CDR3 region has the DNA TGTGCCAGCAGCTTAACTTTTGGATATGGGGAAAAACTGTTTTTT.